Listed below are T cell receptor beta chains from one sample, sequenced in a study of T cell changes during pregnancy in multiple sclerosis. Clones were sequenced by immunoSEQ multiplex PCR, and TCRdb holds only the in-frame ones, with some missing. The sample consists of tens of thousands of clones, around 93% of them appearing once. This specimen consisted of peripheral blood, obtained in the third trimester of pregnancy. The receptors shown here come from a female donor with multiple sclerosis, enrolled in a pregnancy study. CDR3s include the opening cysteine and the closing phenylalanine or tryptophan. D genes are given only for firm matches. Clone size is not always given. Where it is, it says once, few, many or a class for expanded clones.

cdr3_nt: TGCAGCGTTGGACGGCAGGGGGTTCCCCGTTCCGAGCAGTACTTC
cdr3_aa: CSVGRQGVPRSEQYF
d_call: TRBD1
v_call: TRBV29-1
cdr3_length: 15
clone_size: -
j_call: TRBJ2-7

cdr3_nt: TGTGCCAGCAGCCTTACGCCCGCGTCGAGGAACACCATATATTTT
cdr3_aa: CASSLTPASRNTIYF
d_call: -
v_call: TRBV7-2
cdr3_length: 15
clone_size: -
j_call: TRBJ1-3

cdr3_nt: TGTGCCAGCAGTGAATTCAGGGGGAACGGACGCTACACCTTC
cdr3_aa: CASSEFRGNGRYTF
d_call: TRBD1
v_call: TRBV2
cdr3_length: 14
clone_size: -
j_call: TRBJ1-2

cdr3_nt: TGTGCCAGTAGTAGGATGCAGGTCGGGGGGGATACGCAGTATTTT
cdr3_aa: CASSRMQVGGDTQYF
d_call: TRBD2
v_call: TRBV19
cdr3_length: 15
clone_size: once
j_call: TRBJ2-3

cdr3_nt: TGTGCCACCAGCAGAGATGGGGGACAGGCGTATGAAAAACTGTTTTTT
cdr3_aa: CATSRDGGQAYEKLFF
d_call: TRBD1
v_call: TRBV15
cdr3_length: 16
clone_size: -
j_call: TRBJ1-4

cdr3_nt: TGTGCCAGCAGCAACCTGGACAGGGGCGGGCCCGGAGGCTACACCTTC
cdr3_aa: CASSNLDRGGPGGYTF
d_call: -
v_call: TRBV21-1
cdr3_length: 16
clone_size: -
j_call: TRBJ1-2

cdr3_nt: TGTGCCAGTAGTCCTCTAGGGGGGGGCGGCTACGAGCAGTACTTC
cdr3_aa: CASSPLGGGGYEQYF
d_call: -
v_call: TRBV19
cdr3_length: 15
clone_size: -
j_call: TRBJ2-7

cdr3_nt: TGTGCCAGCACTGAAGGTACGGGACTAGCGCACTACAATGAGCAGTTCTTC
cdr3_aa: CASTEGTGLAHYNEQFF
d_call: TRBD2
v_call: TRBV6-1
cdr3_length: 17
clone_size: -
j_call: TRBJ2-1

cdr3_nt: TGTGCCAGCAGTGAAAGTAGCGGGGCCTTTACAGATACGCAGTATTTT
cdr3_aa: CASSESSGAFTDTQYF
d_call: TRBD2
v_call: TRBV2
cdr3_length: 16
clone_size: once
j_call: TRBJ2-3

cdr3_nt: TGTGCCACCAGCAGAGGGGCAGAGAACACTGAAGCTTTCTTT
cdr3_aa: CATSRGAENTEAFF
d_call: -
v_call: TRBV15
cdr3_length: 14
clone_size: -
j_call: TRBJ1-1

cdr3_nt: TGTGCCAGCAGTTCGACAGCGTGGGCTTTCTTT
cdr3_aa: CASSSTAWAFF
d_call: -
v_call: TRBV7-9
cdr3_length: 11
clone_size: -
j_call: TRBJ1-1

cdr3_nt: TGTGCCAGTAGGCAGGGAGGGGATCAGCCCCAGCATTTT
cdr3_aa: CASRQGGDQPQHF
d_call: -
v_call: TRBV7-8
cdr3_length: 13
clone_size: -
j_call: TRBJ1-5

cdr3_nt: TGTGCCAGCAGTTTGACAGGGAATAGCAATCAGCCCCAGCATTTT
cdr3_aa: CASSLTGNSNQPQHF
d_call: TRBD1
v_call: TRBV6-5
cdr3_length: 15
clone_size: -
j_call: TRBJ1-5

cdr3_nt: TGTGCCAGCAGCGGAGGGAGGACTCGATCGCTGAACACTGAAGCTTTCTTT
cdr3_aa: CASSGGRTRSLNTEAFF
d_call: -
v_call: TRBV9
cdr3_length: 17
clone_size: -
j_call: TRBJ1-1

cdr3_nt: TGTGCCAGCAGCTTGGGGACTAGCGGGGAAGGGGAGACCCAGTACTTC
cdr3_aa: CASSLGTSGEGETQYF
d_call: TRBD2
v_call: TRBV11-3
cdr3_length: 16
clone_size: -
j_call: TRBJ2-5

cdr3_nt: TGTGCCAGCAGCTTAGCCCAGGGGAGGAACACTGAAGCTTTCTTT
cdr3_aa: CASSLAQGRNTEAFF
d_call: -
v_call: TRBV11-1
cdr3_length: 15
clone_size: -
j_call: TRBJ1-1

cdr3_nt: TGTGCCAGCAGCCAGACAGGGGGCAATGAAAAACTGTTTTTT
cdr3_aa: CASSQTGGNEKLFF
d_call: TRBD1
v_call: TRBV7-9
cdr3_length: 14
clone_size: -
j_call: TRBJ1-4

cdr3_nt: TGTGCCAGCTCACCACGGGACACCTCGACTAATTCACCCCTCCACTTT
cdr3_aa: CASSPRDTSTNSPLHF
d_call: -
v_call: TRBV18
cdr3_length: 16
clone_size: -
j_call: TRBJ1-6

cdr3_nt: TGTGCCAGCAGCTTATCGAGTTCCGGGGAGCTGTTTTTT
cdr3_aa: CASSLSSSGELFF
d_call: -
v_call: TRBV11-1
cdr3_length: 13
clone_size: once
j_call: TRBJ2-2

cdr3_nt: TGCGCCAGCAGCTTGGATGGGACAGGGTGGCACTATGGCTACACCTTC
cdr3_aa: CASSLDGTGWHYGYTF
d_call: TRBD1
v_call: TRBV5-1
cdr3_length: 16
clone_size: -
j_call: TRBJ1-2

cdr3_nt: TGCAGCGTTTCCCTTTTGACAGGACAAGAGACCCAGTACTTC
cdr3_aa: CSVSLLTGQETQYF
d_call: -
v_call: TRBV29-1
cdr3_length: 14
clone_size: -
j_call: TRBJ2-5

cdr3_nt: TGCGCCAGCAGCACGGAGGGTACTGGAAACACCATATATTTT
cdr3_aa: CASSTEGTGNTIYF
d_call: -
v_call: TRBV5-1
cdr3_length: 14
clone_size: -
j_call: TRBJ1-3

cdr3_nt: TGCGCCAGCAGCCAAGAAGCCGGGTTGGGTCGCGAGCAGTACTTC
cdr3_aa: CASSQEAGLGREQYF
d_call: -
v_call: TRBV4-1
cdr3_length: 15
clone_size: -
j_call: TRBJ2-7